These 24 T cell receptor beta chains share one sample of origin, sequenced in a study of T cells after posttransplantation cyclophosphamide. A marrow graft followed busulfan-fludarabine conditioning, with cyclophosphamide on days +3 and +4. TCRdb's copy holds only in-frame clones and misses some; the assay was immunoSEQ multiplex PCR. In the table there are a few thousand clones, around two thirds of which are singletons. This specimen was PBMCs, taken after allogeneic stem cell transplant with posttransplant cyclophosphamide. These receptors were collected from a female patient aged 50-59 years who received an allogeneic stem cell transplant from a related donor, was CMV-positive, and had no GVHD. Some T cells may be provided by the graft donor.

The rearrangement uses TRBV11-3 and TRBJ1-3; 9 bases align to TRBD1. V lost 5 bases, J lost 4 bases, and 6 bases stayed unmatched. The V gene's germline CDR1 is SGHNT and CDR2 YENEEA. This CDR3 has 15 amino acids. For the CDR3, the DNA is TGTGCCAGCAGCCCGGGACAGGGCCCCGGAAACACCATATATTTT. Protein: CASSPGQGPGNTIYF.

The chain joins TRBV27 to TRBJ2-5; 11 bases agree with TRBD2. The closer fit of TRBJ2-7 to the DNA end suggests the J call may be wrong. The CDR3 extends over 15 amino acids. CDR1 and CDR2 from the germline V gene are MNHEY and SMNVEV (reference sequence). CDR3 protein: CASSRLAGRRYEQYF. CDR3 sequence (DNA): TGTGCCAGCAGCCGACTAGCGGGACGACGCTACGAGCAGTACTTC.

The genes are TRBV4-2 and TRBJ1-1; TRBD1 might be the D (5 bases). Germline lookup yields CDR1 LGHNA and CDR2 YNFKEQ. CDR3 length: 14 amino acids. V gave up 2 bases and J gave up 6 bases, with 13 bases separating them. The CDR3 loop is CASSQTTGAPEAFF. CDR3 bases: TGTGCCAGCAGCCAAACCACTGGGGCTCCTGAAGCTTTCTTT.

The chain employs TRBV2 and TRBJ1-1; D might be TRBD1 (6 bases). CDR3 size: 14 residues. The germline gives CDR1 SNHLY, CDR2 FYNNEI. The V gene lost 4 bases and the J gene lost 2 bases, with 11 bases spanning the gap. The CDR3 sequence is CASSARTENTEAFF. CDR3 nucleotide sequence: TGTGCCAGCAGTGCCCGGACAGAAAACACTGAAGCTTTCTTT.

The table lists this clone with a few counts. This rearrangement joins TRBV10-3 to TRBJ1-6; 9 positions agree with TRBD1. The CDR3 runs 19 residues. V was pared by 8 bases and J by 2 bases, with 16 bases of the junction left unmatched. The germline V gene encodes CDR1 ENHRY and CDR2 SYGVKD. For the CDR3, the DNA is TGTGCCATCCGTAATACCACCGGGACAGGGCGCGCCTATAATTCACCCCTCCACTTT. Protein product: CAIRNTTGTGRAYNSPLHF.

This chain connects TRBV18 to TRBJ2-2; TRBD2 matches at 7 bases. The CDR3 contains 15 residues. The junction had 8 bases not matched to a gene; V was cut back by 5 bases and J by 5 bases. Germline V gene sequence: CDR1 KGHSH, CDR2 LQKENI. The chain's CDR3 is CASSEAGIHTGELFF. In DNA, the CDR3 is TGTGCCAGCTCAGAAGCGGGAATTCATACCGGGGAGCTGTTTTTT.

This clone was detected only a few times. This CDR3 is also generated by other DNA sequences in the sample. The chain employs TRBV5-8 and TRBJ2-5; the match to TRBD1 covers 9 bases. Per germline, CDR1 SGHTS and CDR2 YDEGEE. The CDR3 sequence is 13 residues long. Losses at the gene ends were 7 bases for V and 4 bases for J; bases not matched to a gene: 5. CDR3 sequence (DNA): TGTGCCAGCGGGGACAGGGTAAGAGAGACCCAGTACTTC. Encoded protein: CASGDRVRETQYF.

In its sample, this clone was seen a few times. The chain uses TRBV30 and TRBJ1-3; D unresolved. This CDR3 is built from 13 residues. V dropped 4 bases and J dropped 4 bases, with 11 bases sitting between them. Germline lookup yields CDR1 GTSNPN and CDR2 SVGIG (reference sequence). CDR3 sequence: CAWNSMGGNTIYF. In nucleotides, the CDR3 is TGTGCCTGGAACTCGATGGGCGGAAACACCATATATTTT.

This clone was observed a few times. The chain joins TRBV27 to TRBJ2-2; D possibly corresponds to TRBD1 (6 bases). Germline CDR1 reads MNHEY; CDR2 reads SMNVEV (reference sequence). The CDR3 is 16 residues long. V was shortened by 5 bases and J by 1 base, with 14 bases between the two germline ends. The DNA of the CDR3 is TGTGCCAGCAGTCCCGGGACAACGGAGAACACCGGGGAGCTGTTTTTT. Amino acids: CASSPGTTENTGELFF.

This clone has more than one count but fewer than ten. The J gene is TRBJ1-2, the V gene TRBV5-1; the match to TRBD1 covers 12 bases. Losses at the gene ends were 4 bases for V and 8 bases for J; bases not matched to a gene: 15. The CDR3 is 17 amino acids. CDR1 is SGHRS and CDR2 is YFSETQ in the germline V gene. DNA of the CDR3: TGCGCCAGCAGCGAACCCGGGGACAGGGGGCGCTCTCGAGGCTACACCTTC. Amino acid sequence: CASSEPGDRGRSRGYTF.

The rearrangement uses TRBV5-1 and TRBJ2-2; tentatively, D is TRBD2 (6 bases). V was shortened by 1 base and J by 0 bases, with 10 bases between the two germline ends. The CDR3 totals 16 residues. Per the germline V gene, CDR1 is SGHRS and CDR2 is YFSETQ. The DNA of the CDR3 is TGCGCCAGCAGCTTGTCGGCGGGAACGAACACCGGGGAGCTGTTTTTT. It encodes CASSLSAGTNTGELFF.

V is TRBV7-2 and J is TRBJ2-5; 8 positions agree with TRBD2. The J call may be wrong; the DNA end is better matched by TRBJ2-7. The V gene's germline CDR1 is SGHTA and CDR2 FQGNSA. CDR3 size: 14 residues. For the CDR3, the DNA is TGTGCCAGCAGCTTAGGCGGGGGGTTATACGAGCAGTACTTC. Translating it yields CASSLGGGLYEQYF.

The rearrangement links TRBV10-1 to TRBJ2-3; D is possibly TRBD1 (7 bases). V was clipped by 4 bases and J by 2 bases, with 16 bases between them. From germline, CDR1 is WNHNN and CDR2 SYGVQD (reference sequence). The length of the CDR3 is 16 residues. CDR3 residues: CASSVGRGAFTDTQYF. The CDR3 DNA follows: TGCGCCAGCAGTGTTGGCAGGGGGGCTTTCACAGATACGCAGTATTTT.

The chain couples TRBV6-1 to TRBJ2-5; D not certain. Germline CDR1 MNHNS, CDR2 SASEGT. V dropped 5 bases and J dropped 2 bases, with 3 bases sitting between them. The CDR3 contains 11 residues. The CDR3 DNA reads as TGTGCCAGCAGTCCTCAAGAGACCCAGTACTTC. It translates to CASSPQETQYF.

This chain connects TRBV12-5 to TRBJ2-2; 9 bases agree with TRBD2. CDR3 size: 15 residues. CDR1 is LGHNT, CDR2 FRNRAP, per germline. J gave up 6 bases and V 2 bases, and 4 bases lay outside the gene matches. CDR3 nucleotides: TGTGCTAGTGGTTTGTGGGCGGGAGGGGCCGGGGAGCTGTTTTTT. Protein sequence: CASGLWAGGAGELFF.

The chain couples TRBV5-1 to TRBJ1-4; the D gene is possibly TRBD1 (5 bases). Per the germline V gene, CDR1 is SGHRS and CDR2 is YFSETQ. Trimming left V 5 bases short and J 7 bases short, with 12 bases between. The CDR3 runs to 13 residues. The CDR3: CASRSGEGEKLFF. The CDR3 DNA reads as TGCGCCAGCAGGTCGGGGGAGGGTGAAAAACTGTTTTTT.

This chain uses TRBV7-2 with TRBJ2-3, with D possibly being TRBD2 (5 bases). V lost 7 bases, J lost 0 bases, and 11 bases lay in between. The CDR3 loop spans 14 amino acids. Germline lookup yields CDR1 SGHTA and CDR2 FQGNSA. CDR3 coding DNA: TGTGCCAGCACGGACTGGACTAGCACAGATACGCAGTATTTT. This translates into CASTDWTSTDTQYF.

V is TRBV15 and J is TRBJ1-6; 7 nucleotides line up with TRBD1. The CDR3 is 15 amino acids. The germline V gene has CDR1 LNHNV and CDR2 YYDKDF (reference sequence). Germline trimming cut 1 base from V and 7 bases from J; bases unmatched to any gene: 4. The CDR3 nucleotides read TGTGCCACCAGCAGAGGAGAAGGGGGCAATTCACCCCTCCACTTT. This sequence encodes CATSRGEGGNSPLHF.

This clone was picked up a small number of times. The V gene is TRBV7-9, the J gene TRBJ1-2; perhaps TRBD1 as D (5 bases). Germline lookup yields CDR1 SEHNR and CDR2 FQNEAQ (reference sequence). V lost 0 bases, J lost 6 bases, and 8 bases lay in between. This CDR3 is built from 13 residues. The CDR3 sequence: CASSLAAGNGYTF. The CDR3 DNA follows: TGTGCCAGCAGCTTAGCGGCAGGGAATGGCTACACCTTC.

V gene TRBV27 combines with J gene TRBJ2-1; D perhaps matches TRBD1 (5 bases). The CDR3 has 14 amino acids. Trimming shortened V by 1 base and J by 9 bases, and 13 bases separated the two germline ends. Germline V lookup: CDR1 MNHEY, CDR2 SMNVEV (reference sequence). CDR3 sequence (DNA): TGTGCCAGCAGTTTATTCCTTGAAGGGGTTGAGCAGTTCTTC. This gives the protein CASSLFLEGVEQFF.

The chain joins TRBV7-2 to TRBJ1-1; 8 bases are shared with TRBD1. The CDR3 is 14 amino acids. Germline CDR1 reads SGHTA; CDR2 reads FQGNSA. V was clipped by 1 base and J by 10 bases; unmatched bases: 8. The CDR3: CASSLDGRGRGAFF. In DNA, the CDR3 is TGTGCCAGCAGCTTAGATGGCAGGGGGCGAGGAGCTTTCTTT.

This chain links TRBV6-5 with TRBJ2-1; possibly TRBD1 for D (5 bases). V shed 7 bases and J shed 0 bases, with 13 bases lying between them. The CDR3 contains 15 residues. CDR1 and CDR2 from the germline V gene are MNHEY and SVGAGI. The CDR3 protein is CASILYRYSYNEQFF. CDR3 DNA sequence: TGTGCCAGCATCCTTTACAGGTACTCCTACAATGAGCAGTTCTTC.

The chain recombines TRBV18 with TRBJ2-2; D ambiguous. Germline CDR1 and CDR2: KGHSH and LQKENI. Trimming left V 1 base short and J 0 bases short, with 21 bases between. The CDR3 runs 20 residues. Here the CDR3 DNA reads TGTGCCAGCTCACCACTCGGCCCTGGTGGGCAGTTGACGAACACCGGGGAGCTGTTTTTT. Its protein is CASSPLGPGGQLTNTGELFF.

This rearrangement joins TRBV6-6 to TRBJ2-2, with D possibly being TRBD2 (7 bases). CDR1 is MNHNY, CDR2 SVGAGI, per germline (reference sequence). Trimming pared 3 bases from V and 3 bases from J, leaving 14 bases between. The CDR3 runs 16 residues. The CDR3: CASSYDRGADTGELFF. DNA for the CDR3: TGTGCCAGCAGTTATGACCGGGGGGCCGACACCGGGGAGCTGTTTTTT.